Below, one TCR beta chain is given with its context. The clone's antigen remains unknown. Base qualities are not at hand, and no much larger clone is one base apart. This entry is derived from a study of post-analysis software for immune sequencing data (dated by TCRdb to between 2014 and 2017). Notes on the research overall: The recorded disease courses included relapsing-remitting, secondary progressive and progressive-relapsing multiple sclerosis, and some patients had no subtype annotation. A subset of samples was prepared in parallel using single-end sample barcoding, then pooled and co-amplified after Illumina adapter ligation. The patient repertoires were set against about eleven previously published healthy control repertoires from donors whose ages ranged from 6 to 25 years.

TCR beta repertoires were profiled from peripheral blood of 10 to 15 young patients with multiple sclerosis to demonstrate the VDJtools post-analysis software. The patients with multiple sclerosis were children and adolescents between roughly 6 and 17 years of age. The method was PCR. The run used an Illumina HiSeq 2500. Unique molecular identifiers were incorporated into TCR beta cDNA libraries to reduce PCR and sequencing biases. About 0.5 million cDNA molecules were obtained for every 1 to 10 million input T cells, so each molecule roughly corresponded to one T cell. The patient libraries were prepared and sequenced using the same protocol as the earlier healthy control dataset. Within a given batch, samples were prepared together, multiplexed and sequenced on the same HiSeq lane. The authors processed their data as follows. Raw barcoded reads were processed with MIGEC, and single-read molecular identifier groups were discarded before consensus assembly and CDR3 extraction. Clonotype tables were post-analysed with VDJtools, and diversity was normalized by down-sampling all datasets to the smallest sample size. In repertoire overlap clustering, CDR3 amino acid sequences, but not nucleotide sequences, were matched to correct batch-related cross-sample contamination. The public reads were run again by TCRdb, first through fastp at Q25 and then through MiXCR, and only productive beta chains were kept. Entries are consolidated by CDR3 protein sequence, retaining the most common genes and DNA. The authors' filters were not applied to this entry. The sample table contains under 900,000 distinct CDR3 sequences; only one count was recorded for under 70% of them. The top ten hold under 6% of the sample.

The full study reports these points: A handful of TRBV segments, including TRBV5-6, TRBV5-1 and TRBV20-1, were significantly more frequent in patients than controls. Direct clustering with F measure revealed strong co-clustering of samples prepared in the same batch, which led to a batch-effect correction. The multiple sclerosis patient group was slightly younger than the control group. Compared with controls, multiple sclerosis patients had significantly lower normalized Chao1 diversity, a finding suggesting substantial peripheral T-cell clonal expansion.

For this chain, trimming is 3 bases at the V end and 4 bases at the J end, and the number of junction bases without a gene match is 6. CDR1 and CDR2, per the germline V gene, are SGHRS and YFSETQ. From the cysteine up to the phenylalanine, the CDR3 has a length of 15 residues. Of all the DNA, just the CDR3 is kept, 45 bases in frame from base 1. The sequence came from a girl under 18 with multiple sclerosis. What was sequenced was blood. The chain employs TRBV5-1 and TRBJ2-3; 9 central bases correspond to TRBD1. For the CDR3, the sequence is CASSSGDRAPDTQYF. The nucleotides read TGCGCCAGCAGCTCCGGGGACAGGGCCCCAGATACGCAGTATTTT.